This TCR beta chain was identified in a study of blood T cell repertoires in COVID-19. There are a few counts of this clone. In the authors' methods: The authors estimated nucleated cell counts from reference gene primer amplification. Sequencing used immunoSEQ multiplex PCR; TCRdb keeps in-frame clones, though not all of them. V, J and clone size are taken as reported in that table, and D and trimming were inferred from the DNA itself. The sample has some 130,000 clones, over 65% seen once. The germline CDR1 and CDR2 sequences are SGDLS and YYNGEE. V was cut by 1 base and J by 5 bases, with 12 bases left in between. The CDR3 is 14 amino acids.

The chain has TRBV9 and TRBJ1-2; possibly TRBD1 for D (5 bases). Sequenced material: PBMCs or T cells enriched from blood (not recorded which). This clonotype originated in a woman in her fifties or sixties who had recovered from COVID-19. CDR3 sequence reads: CASSVRGTSYGYTF. In DNA, the CDR3 is TGTGCCAGCAGCGTAAGGGGTACAAGTTATGGCTACACCTTC.